This T cell receptor (beta chain) was identified during a study of blood T cell repertoires in COVID-19 (dated by TCRdb to 2018 to 2021). Concerning the study at large: Samples from collaborators originated in the United States, Italy and Spain and spanned both the acute and convalescent phases of COVID-19. The prospective study material was composed of cDNA or gDNA derived from T cells, B-cell-depleted T cells, or PBMCs. Deeply sampled blood TCRbeta repertoires from subjects exposed to, actively infected with, or recovered from COVID-19 were included in the dataset. The repertoires were released in a freely available public database intended as a resource for research on the immune response to SARS-CoV-2. Samples came from the ongoing ImmuneRACE study (first 160 participants) plus 1,254 subjects from 6 global collaborators. Nearly every sample came with metadata listing a de-identified subject ID, COVID-19 status, age in years and sex. Where HLA class I and class II types were available, the types were taken from metadata supplied by the sample provider, not from assay-based typing. Study-wide findings and limitations: The quantity of clinical and demographic metadata differed by source and by participant and was supplied without curation.

Spanning cysteine to phenylalanine, the CDR3 consists of 16 amino acids. Of all the DNA, just the CDR3 is kept, 48 bases in frame from base 1. The germline V and J ends show losses of 2 bases and 4 bases respectively, and no gene match explains 9 bases of the junction. The germline V gene provides CDR1 SGHRS and CDR2 YFSETQ. This clone was detected once. Its antigen is not yet known. Per-base qualities were not stored, and no clone one base away is much larger. Samples from volunteer blood donors who had recovered from COVID-19 were contributed by a second Seattle source. Whole blood was collected in K2EDTA tubes by collaborating institutions according to the institutions' own protocols. For TCRbeta analysis, collaborators shipped samples in one of three forms: frozen whole blood, isolated PBMCs, or DNA extracted from either of those sample types. TCRbeta CDR3 regions were amplified from genomic DNA by means of the immunoSEQ Assay, a bias-controlled multiplex PCR. In the original analysis: The number of nucleated cells in each sample was estimated by amplification of reference gene primers within the assay. To quantify the absolute abundance of each unique TCRbeta CDR3 rearrangement, sequence reads were collapsed and filtered. For each sample, productive Simpson clonality was calculated as the square root of Simpson's diversity index over productive rearrangements. The source is immuneACCESS, and TCRdb retained only in-frame sequences with V and J called. Part of the clones is not carried over; for the studies checked, unresolved V genes explain less than half of this, and the remainder is unexplained. For V, J and clone size, that table is used; D and trimming come from the DNA. Present in this sample are approximately 130,000 clones, 70% to 90% of which were seen just once. Around 16% of the sample is in the top ten clones.

This chain is built from TRBV5-1 and TRBJ1-2, with 9 bases aligning to TRBD1. The specimen sequenced was peripheral blood. The sequence was collected from a woman between 50 and 59 years old who had recovered from COVID-19. The CDR3 region: CASSFYPGQGSYGYTF. The sequenced DNA is TGCGCCAGCAGCTTCTACCCTGGACAGGGGTCCTATGGCTACACCTTC.